One T cell receptor (beta chain) is described in this entry. Its antigen is unknown. From 5'RACE with constant-segment primers came TCR alpha and TCR beta cDNA libraries that carried sample barcodes and UMIs. TCRdb called the 5' RACE reads again in MiXCR, with one record for every CDR3 protein. The top ten hold around 12% of the sample, which has roughly 620,000 distinct CDR3 sequences, about a sixth seen once. The data derive from a study of T-cell memory formation after mild COVID-19. Whole-study findings and limits: Some clones that responded turned up in pre-infection memory, which suggests that cross-reactive memory joined in.

Trimming pared 2 bases from V and 3 bases from J, leaving 12 bases between. This CDR3 is 15 amino acids long. Germline V gives CDR1 ENHRY, CDR2 SYGVKD. The sample was PBMCs or a T cell subset sorted from them (not recorded which). The chain links TRBV10-3 to TRBJ2-3; D could derive from TRBD1 or TRBD2 (6 bases each). This TCR was recovered from an adult woman who had mild COVID-19 (a few samples of this study predate the infection). Cell type and time point are not known. This chain's CDR3 is CAISEDRGPTDTQYF. As DNA, the CDR3 is TGTGCCATCAGTGAGGACCGGGGGCCGACAGATACGCAGTATTTT.